The present T cell receptor (beta chain) was sequenced within a study of T cell repertoires in cytomegalovirus infection. Background on the study: Indicated by public TCR beta signatures were CMV infection and matching HLA type.

This clonotype was observed a handful of times. As yet, its antigen is unknown. A single record per CDR3 protein comes from TCRdb applying MiXCR to the reads. The repertoire holds fewer than 200,000 distinct CDR3 sequences, with roughly 19% as singletons. J lost 7 bases, V lost 1 base, and 1 base had no gene match. The germline V gene has CDR1 SGHDN and CDR2 FVKESK. The CDR3 consists of 15 residues. Study-level results: Ex vivo, HLA-C-restricted CMV-specific TCR beta clonotypes prevailed over the rest of the response. Carriers of CMV plus the relevant HLA were identified by cumulative public TCR beta family frequency.

J is TRBJ2-2 and V is TRBV14, with 12 bases fitting TRBD2. This TCR was recovered from a human donor in good health (CMV status not recorded). Some clones in this sample may be carry-over from other donors' samples. Sequences were obtained from PBMCs. The CDR3 DNA sequence: TGTGCCAGCAGCCAAGCGGGACTAGCGGGCGGGGAGCTGTTTTTT. Translated, it gives CASSQAGLAGGELFF. The entire variable domain, with the rest obtained from reference TRBV14 and TRBJ2-2, is as follows: EAGVTQFPSHSVIEKGQTVTLRCDPISGHDNLYWYRRVMGKEIKFLLHFVKESKQDESGMPNNRFLAERTGGTYSTLKVQPAELEDSGVYFCASSQAGLAGGELFFGEGSRLTVL.